The 6 T cell receptor beta chains below all came from one sample that was sequenced in a study of cytomegalovirus exposure and HLA in healthy donors. Use of 60 Vbeta and 13 Jbeta primers characterized the PCR. Profiled with immunoSEQ multiplex PCR; TCRdb holds only in-frame clones, not every one. Among over 150,000 clones listed, 65% to 80% were seen once. Sequencing was performed on PBMCs. These receptors were taken from a woman aged 45-60 years in good health and CMV-seropositive.

The chain couples TRBV6-5 to TRBJ1-1; 7 bases map to TRBD1. Germline V CDR1 and CDR2: MNHEY, SVGAGI. The CDR3 runs to 13 residues. V lost 7 bases and J lost 6; bases outside the gene matches: 8. CDR3 region: CASIETGTPEAFF. CDR3 bases: TGTGCCAGCATCGAGACAGGGACACCTGAAGCTTTCTTT.

The sample holds one count of this clone. V gene TRBV18 combines with J gene TRBJ2-3, with 9 bases identical to TRBD2. Trimming cost V 6 bases and J 1 base; bases outside gene matches: 8. The V gene's germline CDR1 is KGHSH and CDR2 LQKENI. The length of the CDR3 is 16 residues. Written as DNA, the CDR3 is TGTGCCAGCTCCCCAGGACTAGCGTCGGGCACAGATACGCAGTATTTT. The encoded protein is CASSPGLASGTDTQYF.

A single count supports this clone. This chain joins TRBV7-6 and TRBJ2-7; TRBD2 might be the D (6 bases). V gave up 4 bases and J gave up 7 bases, with 14 bases separating them. CDR1 and CDR2 (germline): SGHVS, FNYEAQ. The CDR3 is made up of 13 amino acids. Written as DNA, the CDR3 is TGTGCCAGCAGCTCCCAGGCGGGGATAGAGCAGTACTTC. Translation gives CASSSQAGIEQYF.

The rearrangement links TRBV10-3 to TRBJ1-5, with D perhaps matching TRBD1 (6 bases). CDR3 length: 16 residues. Germline V CDR1 and CDR2: ENHRY, SYGVKD. Trimming cost V 0 bases and J 1 base, with 10 bases left between them. CDR3 coding DNA: TGTGCCATCAGTGAGTCACGCAGGGGCAGCAATCAGCCCCAGCATTTT. It translates to CAISESRRGSNQPQHF.

The genes are TRBV4-2 and TRBJ1-2; D ambiguous. V was clipped by 1 base and J by 8 bases, with 14 bases between them. Germline V CDR1 and CDR2: LGHNA, YNFKEQ. The CDR3 totals 14 residues. The CDR3 here is CASSQVGGNYGYTF. DNA for the CDR3: TGTGCCAGCAGCCAAGTTGGCGGGAATTACGGCTACACCTTC.

V usage is TRBV10-3 and J usage is TRBJ2-3, with 9 bases lining up with TRBD2. The CDR3 covers 12 residues. V shed 10 bases, J shed 14 bases, and the junction held 13 bases outside the gene matches. The germline CDR1 and CDR2 sequences are ENHRY and SYGVKD. The CDR3 region is CATQDSSGARYF. CDR3 nucleotide sequence: TGTGCCACCCAAGACTCTAGCGGGGCCCGGTATTTT.